Following are 14 T cell receptor beta chains from one sample sequenced in a study of T cell repertoires in cytomegalovirus infection. From the reads, TCRdb called clonotypes with MiXCR, one entry per CDR3 protein. This table holds about 530,000 distinct CDR3 sequences, about 30% found once. The sequenced sample was PBMCs. The receptors were gathered from a human donor in good health (CMV status not recorded). Some clones in this sample may be carry-over from other donors' samples.

This clonotype was seen a single time. V is TRBV12-3 or TRBV12-4 and J is TRBJ2-3; D is perhaps TRBD2 (6 bases). The germline V and J ends were trimmed by 6 bases and 3 bases, with 16 bases remaining between them. The CDR3 length is 15 residues. For the CDR3, the DNA is TGTGCCAGCAGACCTCGGTCTAGCGCTACAGATACGCAGTATTTT. Translated, it gives CASRPRSSATDTQYF.

The genes are TRBV20-1 and TRBJ2-2, with 7 positions matching TRBD2. The junction had 5 bases not matched to a gene; V was cut back by 7 bases and J by 3 bases. The CDR3 covers 13 residues. The germline V gene encodes CDR1 DFQATT and CDR2 SNEGSKA (reference sequence). The CDR3 region has the DNA TGCAGTGTGTCGCGGGAGTACACCGGGGAGCTGTTTTTT. Protein product: CSVSREYTGELFF.

This clonotype was counted ten times or more. V and J are TRBV5-6 and TRBJ1-2; D might be TRBD1 (6 bases). The V gene's germline CDR1 is SGHDT and CDR2 YYEEEE. This CDR3 comprises 12 residues. The ends were cut back, 2 bases at V and 7 bases at J, with 9 bases in the middle. The CDR3 bases are TGTGCCAGCAGCTTCTCGACAGGTGGCTACACCTTC. It yields the protein CASSFSTGGYTF.

The chain uses TRBV12-3 or TRBV12-4 and TRBJ2-5; D ambiguous. The CDR3 loop spans 18 amino acids. Trimming left V 4 bases short and J 3 bases short, with 24 bases between. The CDR3 reads CASSYYGSGGLTKETQYF. In DNA, the CDR3 is TGTGCCAGCAGTTACTACGGTTCGGGTGGTTTAACGAAAGAGACCCAGTACTTC.

The V call is TRBV6-6, the J call TRBJ2-1; D is perhaps TRBD2 (6 bases). The CDR3 has 13 amino acids. Germline V CDR1 and CDR2: MNHNY, SVGAGI (reference sequence). Trimming removed 10 bases at V and 9 bases at J, with 19 bases between. The CDR3 DNA is TGTGCCACAGGAGGGCAGGATCGAGGTGAGCAGTTCTTC. Translating it yields CATGGQDRGEQFF.

The genes are TRBV4-3 and TRBJ2-1; the match to TRBD2 covers 7 bases. Germline assignment: CDR1 LGHNA and CDR2 YSLEER. The CDR3 sequence is 15 residues long. Unmatched junction bases numbered 2, after V lost 0 bases and J lost 3 bases. The CDR3 here is CASSQDRTSYNEQFF. The CDR3 DNA reads as TGCGCCAGCAGCCAAGACAGGACTAGCTACAATGAGCAGTTCTTC.

This clonotype was seen at least ten times. The chain employs TRBV12-3 or TRBV12-4 and TRBJ2-5, with 12 bases lining up with TRBD2. CDR3 size: 16 residues. J was trimmed by 2 bases and V by 5 bases; bases with no gene match: 6. The chain's CDR3 is CASSPGLAGTQETQYF. CDR3 sequence (DNA): TGTGCCAGCAGTCCAGGACTAGCGGGGACTCAAGAGACCCAGTACTTC.

The V call is TRBV4-3, the J call TRBJ2-2; D unresolved. In germline, CDR1 is LGHNA, CDR2 YSLEER. V was shortened by 0 bases and J by 3 bases, with 8 bases between the two germline ends. This CDR3 has 15 residues. In DNA form, the CDR3 reads TGCGCCAGCAGCCAAGATTGGGCCTACACCGGGGAGCTGTTTTTT. Translated, it gives CASSQDWAYTGELFF.

Only a few counts were recorded for this clonotype. A read error may explain this, as a much larger clone is one base away. The rearrangement uses TRBV28 and TRBJ2-1; 10 bases agree with TRBD2. Germline CDR1 and CDR2: MDHEN and SYDVKM. The CDR3 length is 15 residues. Trimming took 4 bases from V and 4 from J; bases not matched to a gene: 4. The CDR3 nucleotides read TGTGCCAGCAGTTGGTCTAGCGGGAGTTACAATGAGCAGTTCTTC. The encoded protein is CASSWSSGSYNEQFF.

This clonotype has only one observation. The chain carries TRBV9 and TRBJ2-7; TRBD2 agrees at 9 bases. The V and J ends lost 0 bases and 3 bases, in that order; junction bases with no gene match: 1. In germline, CDR1 is SGDLS, CDR2 YYNGEE. This CDR3 comprises 14 residues. DNA for the CDR3: TGTGCCAGCAGCGTAGGTAGCGGGAGCTACGAGCAGTACTTC. Protein: CASSVGSGSYEQYF.

This clonotype was seen only a few times. This chain joins TRBV4-1 and TRBJ2-7, with TRBD2 matching 10 bases. This CDR3 spans 16 amino acids. From germline, CDR1 is MGHRA and CDR2 YSYEKL. J lost 1 base, V lost 0 bases, and 3 bases had no gene match. In nucleotides, the CDR3 is TGCGCCAGCAGCCAAGAGTTAGCGGGAGGTTCCTACGAGCAGTACGTC. This gives the protein CASSQELAGGSYEQYV.

This clonotype has at least ten counts. V and J are TRBV7-2 and TRBJ2-1, with 12 bases that match TRBD2. Trimming took 4 bases from V and 11 from J; bases not matched to a gene: 9. The germline V gene has CDR1 SGHTA and CDR2 FQGNSA. The CDR3 runs 15 residues. CDR3 region: CASSWGRLAGVQQFF. CDR3 coding DNA: TGTGCCAGCAGCTGGGGGCGACTAGCGGGAGTCCAGCAGTTCTTC.

The chain links TRBV18 to TRBJ1-2; D perhaps matches TRBD1 (6 bases). V was trimmed by 3 bases and J by 6 bases, leaving 14 bases between them. CDR3 length equals 14 residues. Germline CDR1 reads KGHSH; CDR2 reads LQKENI. CDR3 region: CASSPSQGTNGYTF. CDR3 nucleotide sequence: TGTGCCAGCTCACCCTCACAGGGAACGAATGGCTACACCTTC. The variable domain in full, completed from reference TRBV18 and TRBJ1-2, reads NAGVMQNPRHLVRRRGQEARLRCSPMKGHSHVYWYRQLPEEGLKFMVYLQKENIIDESGMPKERFSAEFPKEGPSILRIQQVVRGDSAAYFCASSPSQGTNGYTFGSGTRLTVV.

This chain uses TRBV29-1 with TRBJ2-2, with 8 bases fitting TRBD2. CDR1 is SQVTM, CDR2 ANQGSEA, per germline. The CDR3 runs 14 residues. Trimming at V came to 7 bases and at J to 9 bases, leaving 13 bases not matched to a gene. CDR3 coding DNA: TGCAGCGGCACCTACTCGGGAGGGCCGTGGGAGCTGTTTTTT. Protein product: CSGTYSGGPWELFF.